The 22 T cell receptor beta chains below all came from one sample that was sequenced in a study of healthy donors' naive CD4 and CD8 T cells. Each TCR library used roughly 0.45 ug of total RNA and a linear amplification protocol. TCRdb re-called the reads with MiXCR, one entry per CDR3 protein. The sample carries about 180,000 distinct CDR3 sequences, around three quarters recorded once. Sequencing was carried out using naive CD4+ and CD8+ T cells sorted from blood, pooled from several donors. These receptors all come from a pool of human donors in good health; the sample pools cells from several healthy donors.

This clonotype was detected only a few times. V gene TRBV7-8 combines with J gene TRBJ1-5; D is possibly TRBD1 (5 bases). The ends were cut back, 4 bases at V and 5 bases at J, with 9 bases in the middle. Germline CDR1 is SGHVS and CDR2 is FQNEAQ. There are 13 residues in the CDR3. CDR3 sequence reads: CASSYRTHQPQHF. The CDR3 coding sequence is TGTGCCAGCAGCTACAGGACGCATCAGCCCCAGCATTTT.

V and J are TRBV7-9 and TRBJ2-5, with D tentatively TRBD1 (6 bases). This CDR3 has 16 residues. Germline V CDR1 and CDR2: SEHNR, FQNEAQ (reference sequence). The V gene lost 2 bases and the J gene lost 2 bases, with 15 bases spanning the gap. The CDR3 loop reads CASSLWNRDIQETQYF. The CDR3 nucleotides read TGTGCCAGCAGCTTATGGAACCGGGACATACAAGAGACCCAGTACTTC.

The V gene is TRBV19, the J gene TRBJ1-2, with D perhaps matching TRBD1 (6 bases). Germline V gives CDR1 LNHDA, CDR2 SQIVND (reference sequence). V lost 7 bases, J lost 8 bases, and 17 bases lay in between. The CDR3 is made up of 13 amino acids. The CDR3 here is CASTDRNFYGYTF. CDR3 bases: TGTGCCAGTACTGACAGGAACTTCTACGGCTACACCTTC.

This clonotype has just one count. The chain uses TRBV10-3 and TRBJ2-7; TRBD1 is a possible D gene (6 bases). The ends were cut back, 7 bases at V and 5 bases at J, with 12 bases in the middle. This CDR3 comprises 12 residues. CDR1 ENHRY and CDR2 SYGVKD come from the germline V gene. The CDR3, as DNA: TGTGCCATCACGGACAGTGGGCACGAGCAGTACTTC. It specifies CAITDSGHEQYF.

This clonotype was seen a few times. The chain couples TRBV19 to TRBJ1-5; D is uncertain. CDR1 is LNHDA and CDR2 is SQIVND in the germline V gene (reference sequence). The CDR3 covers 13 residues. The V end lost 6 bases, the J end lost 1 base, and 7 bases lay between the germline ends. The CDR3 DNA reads TGTGCCAGTAGCCAGCAAAGCAATCAGCCCCAGCATTTT. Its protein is CASSQQSNQPQHF.

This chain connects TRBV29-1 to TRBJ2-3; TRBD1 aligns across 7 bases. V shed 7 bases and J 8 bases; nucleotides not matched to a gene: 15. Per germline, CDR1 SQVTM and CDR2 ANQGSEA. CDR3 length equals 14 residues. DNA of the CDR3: TGCAGCGGTGGGTGGTACAGGGGAATCGGTACGCAGTATTTT. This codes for CSGGWYRGIGTQYF.

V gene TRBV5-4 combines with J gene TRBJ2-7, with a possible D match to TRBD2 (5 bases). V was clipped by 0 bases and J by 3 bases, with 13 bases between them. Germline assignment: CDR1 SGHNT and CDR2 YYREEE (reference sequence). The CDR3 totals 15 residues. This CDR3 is CASSLEAGMSYEQYF. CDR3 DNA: TGTGCCAGCAGCTTGGAGGCGGGCATGAGCTACGAGCAGTACTTC.

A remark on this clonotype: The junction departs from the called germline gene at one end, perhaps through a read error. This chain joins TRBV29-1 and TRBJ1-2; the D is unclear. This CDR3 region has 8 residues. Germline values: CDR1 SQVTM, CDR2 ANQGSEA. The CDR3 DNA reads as TGCAGCGTTGAAAGCCGAGACTTC. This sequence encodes CSVESRDF. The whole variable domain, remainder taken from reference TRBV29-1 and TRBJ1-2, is SAVISQKPSRDICQRGTSLTIQCQVDSQVTMMFWYRQQPGQSLTLIATANQGSEATYESGFVIDKFPISRPNLTFSTLTVSNMSPEDSSIYLCSVESRDFGSGTRLTVV.

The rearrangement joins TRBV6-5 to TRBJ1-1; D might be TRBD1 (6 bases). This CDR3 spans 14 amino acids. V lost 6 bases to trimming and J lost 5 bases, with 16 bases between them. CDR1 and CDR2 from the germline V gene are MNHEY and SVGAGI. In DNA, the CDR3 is TGTGCCAGCAGCCTCGCTACAGGGAGGACTGAAGCTTTCTTT. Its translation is CASSLATGRTEAFF.

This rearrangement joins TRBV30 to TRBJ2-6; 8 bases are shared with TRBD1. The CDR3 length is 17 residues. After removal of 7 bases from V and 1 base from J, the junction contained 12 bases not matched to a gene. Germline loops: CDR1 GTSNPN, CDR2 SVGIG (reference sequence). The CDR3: CAFRTGKIRSGANVLTF. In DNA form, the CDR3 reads TGTGCCTTTCGGACAGGGAAGATAAGGTCTGGGGCCAACGTCCTGACTTTC.

In DNA, the CDR3 is TGCAGCGTTGATCAGGAGAACTATGGCTACACCTTC. Protein sequence: CSVDQENYGYTF. This rearrangement joins TRBV29-1 to TRBJ1-2; D uncertain. Germline V gene sequence: CDR1 SQVTM, CDR2 ANQGSEA. The CDR3 has 12 residues. With 3 bases removed from V and 2 bases from J, the gap between germline ends came to 7 bases.

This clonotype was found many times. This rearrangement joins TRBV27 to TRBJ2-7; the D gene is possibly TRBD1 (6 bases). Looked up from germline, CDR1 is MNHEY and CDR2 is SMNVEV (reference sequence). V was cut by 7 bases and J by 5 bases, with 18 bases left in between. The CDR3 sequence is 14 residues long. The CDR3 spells CASTSLPTGNEQYF. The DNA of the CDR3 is TGTGCCAGCACTTCCCTCCCGACAGGCAACGAGCAGTACTTC.

The CDR3 region has the DNA TGTGCCAGCAGTTTGTCTAGCGGTCGCAATGAGCAGTTCTTC. Protein product: CASSLSSGRNEQFF. V and J are TRBV12-3 or TRBV12-4 and TRBJ2-1; 7 bases map to TRBD2. The CDR3 runs 14 residues. Unmatched junction bases numbered 5, after V lost 3 bases and J lost 6 bases.

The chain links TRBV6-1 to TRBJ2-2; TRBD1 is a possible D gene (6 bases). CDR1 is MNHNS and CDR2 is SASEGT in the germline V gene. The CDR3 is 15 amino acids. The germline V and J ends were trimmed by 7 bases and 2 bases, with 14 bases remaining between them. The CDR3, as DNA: TGTGCCAGCACGGGTGGGGGCTACAACACCGGGGAGCTGTTTTTT. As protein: CASTGGGYNTGELFF.

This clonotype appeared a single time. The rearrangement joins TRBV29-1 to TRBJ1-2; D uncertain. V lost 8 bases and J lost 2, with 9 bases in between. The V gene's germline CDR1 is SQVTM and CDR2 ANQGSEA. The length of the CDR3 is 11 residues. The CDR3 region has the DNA TGCAGCCACGGAGGGAACTATGGCTACACCTTC. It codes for CSHGGNYGYTF.

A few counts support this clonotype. CDR3 DNA: TGCAGCGTTGATATCCGGGACAGAGCCGGGGAGCTGTTTTTT. Translated: CSVDIRDRAGELFF. V usage is TRBV29-1 and J usage is TRBJ2-2, with TRBD1 identical over 7 bases. With 3 bases clipped from V and 6 bases from J, the junction kept 7 bases outside the gene matches. Germline-derived CDR1 and CDR2 are SQVTM and ANQGSEA. This CDR3 has 14 residues.

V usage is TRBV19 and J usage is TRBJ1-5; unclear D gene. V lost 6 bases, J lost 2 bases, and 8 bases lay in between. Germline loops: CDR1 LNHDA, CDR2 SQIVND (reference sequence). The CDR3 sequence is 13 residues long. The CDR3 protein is CASSPYGNQPQHF. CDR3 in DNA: TGTGCCAGTAGCCCGTATGGCAATCAGCCCCAGCATTTT. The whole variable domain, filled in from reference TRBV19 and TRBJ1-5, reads DGGITQSPKYLFRKEGQNVTLSCEQNLNHDAMYWYRQDPGQGLRLIYYSQIVNDFQKGDIAEGYSVSREKKESFPLTVTSAQKNPTAFYLCASSPYGNQPQHFGDGTRLSIL.

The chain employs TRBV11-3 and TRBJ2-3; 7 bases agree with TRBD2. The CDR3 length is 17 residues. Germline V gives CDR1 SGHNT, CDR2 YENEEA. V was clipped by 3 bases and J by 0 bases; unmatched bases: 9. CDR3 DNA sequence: TGTGCCAGCAGCTTTACCCTTAGCGGGCGGAGCACAGATACGCAGTATTTT. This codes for CASSFTLSGRSTDTQYF.

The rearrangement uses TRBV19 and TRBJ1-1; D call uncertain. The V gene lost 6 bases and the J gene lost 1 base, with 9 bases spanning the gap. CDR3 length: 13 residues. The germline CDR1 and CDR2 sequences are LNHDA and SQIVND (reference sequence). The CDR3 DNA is TGTGCCAGTAGCCTGACCAAGAACACTGAAGCTTTCTTT. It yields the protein CASSLTKNTEAFF. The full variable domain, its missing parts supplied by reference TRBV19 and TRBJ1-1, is DGGITQSPKYLFRKEGQNVTLSCEQNLNHDAMYWYRQDPGQGLRLIYYSQIVNDFQKGDIAEGYSVSREKKESFPLTVTSAQKNPTAFYLCASSLTKNTEAFFGQGTRLTVV.

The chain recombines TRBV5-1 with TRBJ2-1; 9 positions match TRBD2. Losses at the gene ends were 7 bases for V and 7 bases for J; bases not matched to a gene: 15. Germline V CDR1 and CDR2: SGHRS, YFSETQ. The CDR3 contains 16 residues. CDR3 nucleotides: TGCGCCAGCCGACTCGCTACTAGCGGGCCAGGGAATGAGCAGTTCTTC. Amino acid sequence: CASRLATSGPGNEQFF. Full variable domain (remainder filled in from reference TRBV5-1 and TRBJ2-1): KAGVTQTPRYLIKTRGQQVTLSCSPISGHRSVSWYQQTPGQGLQFLFEYFSETQRNKGNFPGRFSGRQFSNSRSEMNVSTLELGDSALYLCASRLATSGPGNEQFFGPGTRLTVL.

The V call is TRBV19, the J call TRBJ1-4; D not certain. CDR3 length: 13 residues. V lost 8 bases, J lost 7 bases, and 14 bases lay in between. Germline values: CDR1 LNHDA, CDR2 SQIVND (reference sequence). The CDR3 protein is CASLRDWGEKLFF. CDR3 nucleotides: TGTGCCAGTCTCCGGGATTGGGGTGAAAAACTGTTTTTT.

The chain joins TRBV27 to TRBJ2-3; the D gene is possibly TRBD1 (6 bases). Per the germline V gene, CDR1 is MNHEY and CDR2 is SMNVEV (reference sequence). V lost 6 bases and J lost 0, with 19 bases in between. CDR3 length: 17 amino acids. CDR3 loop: CASSRPGQISSTDTQYF. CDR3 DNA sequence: TGTGCCAGCAGCCGACCGGGACAAATCTCTAGCACAGATACGCAGTATTTT.